This entry is about one T cell receptor (beta chain). This record comes from a study of blood T cell repertoires in COVID-19. V shed 7 bases, J shed 6 bases, and the junction held 10 bases outside the gene matches. CDR1 and CDR2 (germline): SQVTM, ANQGSEA. CDR3 length: 14 amino acids. Clones were read by immunoSEQ multiplex PCR, and TCRdb kept only the in-frame ones, dropping some. The repertoire includes about 300,000 clones, 90% of them detected once, and 6% to 7% sits in the top ten. The sequence was obtained from a woman aged 30 to 39 with COVID-19, enrolled during active disease. Sequences were obtained from peripheral blood. The rearrangement uses TRBV29-1 and TRBJ2-2, with 8 positions matching TRBD1. CDR3 in amino acids: CSASGTGMAGELFF. CDR3 nucleotides: TGCAGCGCCTCCGGGACAGGAATGGCCGGGGAGCTGTTTTTT.